This T cell receptor (beta chain) was observed in a study of OX40 agonist ivuxolimab in advanced cancers. For the study at large: Melanoma, hepatocellular carcinoma, head and neck or renal cell cancer occurred in dose-escalation patients. The study's findings and limits: Partial responders at 0.1-3.0 mg/kg showed near-lowest clonal expansion. Normalized T-cell clonal expansion was also low in a subset of nonresponders.

Sampled blood was obtained at baseline, cycle 4 day 1, and cycle 7 day 1. A note on this clone: What it binds is unknown.

The data were produced by immunoSEQ multiplex PCR, yet TCRdb's version contains in-frame clones alone and is incomplete. The sample has 20,000 or so clones; 65% to 90% are singletons. This CDR3 has 13 residues. The germline gives CDR1 GTSNPN, CDR2 SVGIG (reference sequence). V dropped 0 bases and J dropped 9 bases, with 12 bases sitting between them. Sequencing used CD4+ or CD8+ T cells sorted from blood, obtained in a trial of the OX40 agonist ivuxolimab. The chain is built from TRBV30 and TRBJ2-1; TRBD2 is a possible D gene (6 bases). The TCR sequence derives from an adult with an advanced solid tumor such as melanoma, head and neck, liver or kidney cancer. The DNA for the CDR3 is TGTGCCTGGAGTGTACAACTAGCTAGTGAGCAGTTCTTC. Its translation: CAWSVQLASEQFF.